The 20 T cell receptor beta chains below come from one sample, sequenced in a study of CD8+ T cells in alopecia areata. Treatment given: oral pan-JAK inhibitor, 5-10 mg twice daily. RNA was extracted and reverse transcribed into cDNA as the sequencing template. TCRdb's copy holds only in-frame clones and misses some; the assay was immunoSEQ multiplex PCR. The sample records 200,000 to 250,000 clones, under 70% being singletons. The specimen was CD4+ T cells sorted from blood, collected at week 4, from a patient treated with tofacitinib. All receptors come from a human donor with alopecia areata.

V usage is TRBV11-2 and J usage is TRBJ2-7; the match to TRBD2 covers 10 bases. Germline trimming cut 5 bases from V and 3 bases from J; bases unmatched to any gene: 13. Per germline, CDR1 SGHAT and CDR2 FQNNGV. CDR3 length: 17 residues. In DNA, the CDR3 is TGTGCCAGCAGCGGGACTCGGGATAGCGGGGGGTACTACGAGCAGTACTTC. This codes for CASSGTRDSGGYYEQYF.

The J gene is TRBJ2-3, the V gene TRBV30; 7 nucleotides line up with TRBD1. This CDR3 is built from 13 residues. V lost 3 bases, J lost 13 bases, and 13 bases stayed unmatched. Germline-derived CDR1 and CDR2 are GTSNPN and SVGIG (reference sequence). CDR3 sequence reads: CAWSAVRDSPEYF. The CDR3 DNA is TGTGCCTGGAGCGCCGTGAGGGACAGCCCAGAGTATTTT.

This clone was counted only a few times. This chain links TRBV4-3 with TRBJ2-3; D perhaps matches TRBD2 (6 bases). V lost 0 bases and J 6 bases, leaving 22 bases between the germline ends. This CDR3 spans 18 amino acids. In germline, CDR1 is LGHNA, CDR2 YSLEER. The CDR3 DNA sequence: TGCGCCAGCAGCCAAGATCTCCCCGGGGGAACGCTAGGTGATACGCAGTATTTT. This sequence encodes CASSQDLPGGTLGDTQYF.

This chain links TRBV27 with TRBJ1-1, with 8 nucleotides matching TRBD1. CDR1 MNHEY and CDR2 SMNVEV come from the germline V gene (reference sequence). This CDR3 is 14 amino acids long. V shed 6 bases and J 4 bases; nucleotides not matched to a gene: 7. The CDR3 bases are TGTGCCAGCAGCGAACACAGGGGGGGCACTGAAGCTTTCTTT. Protein sequence: CASSEHRGGTEAFF.

V is TRBV29-1 and J is TRBJ1-4, with 11 bases identical to TRBD1. Unmatched junction bases numbered 5, after V lost 6 bases and J lost 8 bases. CDR1 and CDR2 from the germline V gene are SQVTM and ANQGSEA. The CDR3 has 13 residues. CDR3 amino acids: CSVIGTGGEKLFF. CDR3 bases: TGCAGCGTGATTGGGACAGGGGGAGAAAAACTGTTTTTT.

The V and J genes are TRBV29-1 and TRBJ2-1; 11 bases line up with TRBD2. The CDR3 extends over 14 amino acids. Germline CDR1 reads SQVTM; CDR2 reads ANQGSEA. V was clipped by 6 bases and J by 6 bases; unmatched bases: 7. The CDR3 sequence: CSVGGLAAANEQFF. The CDR3 bases are TGCAGCGTCGGGGGACTAGCGGCAGCCAATGAGCAGTTCTTC.

This chain uses TRBV13 with TRBJ2-7; D is possibly TRBD1 or TRBD2 (5 bases each). The CDR3 consists of 12 residues. V lost 5 bases and J 5 bases, leaving 10 bases between the germline ends. The V gene's germline CDR1 is PRHDT and CDR2 FYEKMQ (reference sequence). CDR3 in DNA: TGTGCCAGCAGCCCAGGGACGGACGAGCAGTACTTC. Its protein product is CASSPGTDEQYF.

Concerning this clone: At one of its ends the junction is not consistent with the germline gene, which may arise from a read error. The genes are TRBV7-7 and TRBJ2-6, with D perhaps matching TRBD1 (6 bases). This CDR3 has 18 amino acids. Per germline, CDR1 SSHAT and CDR2 FNYEAQ (reference sequence). The CDR3 protein is CASSSPDRIRSGANVLTF. The DNA for the CDR3 is TGTGCTAGCAGCTCACCCGACAGGATTCGCTCTGGGGCCAACGTCCTGACTTTC.

V and J are TRBV30 and TRBJ1-2; perhaps TRBD1 as D (6 bases). The CDR3 runs 15 residues. Germline CDR1 reads GTSNPN; CDR2 reads SVGIG (reference sequence). Trimming shortened V by 1 base and J by 7 bases, and 19 bases separated the two germline ends. The CDR3 spells CAWSEQGGQSSGYTF. The CDR3 nucleotides read TGTGCCTGGAGTGAACAGGGAGGACAGAGTTCTGGCTACACCTTC.

V and J are TRBV29-1 and TRBJ1-5, with 11 bases lining up with TRBD1. Germline V gives CDR1 SQVTM, CDR2 ANQGSEA. There are 12 residues in the CDR3. V shed 6 bases, J shed 6 bases, and the junction held 1 base outside the gene matches. The CDR3 region is CSVGTGGQPQHF. The CDR3 bases are TGCAGCGTCGGGACAGGGGGTCAGCCCCAGCATTTT.

This sequence joins TRBV4-3 and TRBJ2-3; D possibly corresponds to TRBD1 (6 bases). The germline CDR1 and CDR2 sequences are LGHNA and YSLEER. Trimming cost V 5 bases and J 0 bases, with 9 bases left between them. The CDR3 runs 14 residues. In nucleotides, the CDR3 is TGCGCCAGCAGCGACAGGTCTAGCACAGATACGCAGTATTTT. It codes for CASSDRSSTDTQYF.

The CDR3 DNA reads TGTGCCAGCAGCGTAGCCGGAGCGGGGTATAATGAGCAGTTCTTC. It specifies CASSVAGAGYNEQFF. The chain joins TRBV9 to TRBJ2-1, with 7 bases that match TRBD2. This CDR3 has 15 residues. CDR1 SGDLS and CDR2 YYNGEE come from the germline V gene. J was trimmed by 7 bases and V by 0 bases; bases with no gene match: 7. Full variable domain (rest looked up from reference TRBV9 and TRBJ2-1): DSGVTQTPKHLITATGQRVTLRCSPRSGDLSVYWYQQSLDQGLQFLIQYYNGEERAKGNILERFSAQQFPDLHSELNLSSLELGDSALYFCASSVAGAGYNEQFFGPGTRLTVL.

The chain combines TRBV4-1 with TRBJ1-5; the D is unclear. Trimming removed 3 bases at V and 4 bases at J, with 7 bases between. The CDR3 is 13 residues long. CDR1 MGHRA and CDR2 YSYEKL come from the germline V gene. CDR3 nucleotide sequence: TGCGCCAGCAGCCAGGCCAGGAATCAGCCCCAGCATTTT. Protein sequence: CASSQARNQPQHF.

This chain links TRBV27 with TRBJ2-1; D is possibly TRBD1 (5 bases). V lost 5 bases and J lost 9, with 11 bases in between. This CDR3 contains 12 residues. Germline values: CDR1 MNHEY, CDR2 SMNVEV (reference sequence). The CDR3 DNA reads as TGTGCCAGCAGTGGCAGGGCAGGTGAGCAGTTCTTC. This gives the protein CASSGRAGEQFF.

This chain uses TRBV30 with TRBJ2-4; D gene uncertain. Germline V gives CDR1 GTSNPN, CDR2 SVGIG (reference sequence). The CDR3 runs to 13 residues. The V gene lost 1 base and the J gene lost 0 bases, with 4 bases spanning the gap. CDR3 residues: CAWSAQAKNIQYF. DNA of the CDR3: TGTGCCTGGAGTGCTCAAGCCAAAAACATTCAGTACTTC. The complete variable domain, with remaining parts taken from reference TRBV30 and TRBJ2-4, reads SQTIHQWPATLVQPVGSPLSLECTVEGTSNPNLYWYRQAAGRGLQLLFYSVGIGQISSEVPQNLSASRPQDRQFILSSKKLLLSDSGFYLCAWSAQAKNIQYFGAGTRLSVL.

The CDR3 protein is CASSFDVDGIGWPQHF. The CDR3 DNA reads TGTGCCAGCAGCTTCGATGTGGACGGTATCGGGTGGCCCCAGCATTTT. This chain links TRBV7-8 with TRBJ1-5; D remains unclear. V gave up 3 bases and J gave up 9 bases, with 21 bases separating them. Per germline, CDR1 SGHVS and CDR2 FQNEAQ. CDR3 length: 16 residues.

The chain joins TRBV30 to TRBJ2-7, with 11 nucleotides matching TRBD1. V was clipped by 1 base and J by 4 bases; unmatched bases: 3. This CDR3 contains 14 residues. Germline CDR1 is GTSNPN and CDR2 is SVGIG (reference sequence). This chain's CDR3 is CAWSADRGQYEQYF. DNA of the CDR3: TGTGCCTGGAGTGCGGACAGGGGGCAATACGAGCAGTACTTC.

This clone came up a few times. V and J are TRBV7-8 and TRBJ2-5; the match to TRBD2 covers 10 bases. The CDR3 is made up of 15 amino acids. V shed 5 bases, J shed 2 bases, and the junction held 5 bases outside the gene matches. Germline V gives CDR1 SGHVS, CDR2 FQNEAQ. The CDR3 DNA reads as TGTGCCAGCAGCAAACGGGGACTAGCGCAAGAGACCCAGTACTTC. Translation: CASSKRGLAQETQYF.

The chain has TRBV4-1 and TRBJ2-1; D is unclear. There are 15 residues in the CDR3. Germline V gene data show CDR1 as MGHRA and CDR2 as YSYEKL. V was trimmed by 1 base and J by 5 bases, leaving 12 bases between them. The CDR3, as DNA: TGCGCCAGCAGCCAAGTATTCAGAGATGACAATGAGCAGTTCTTC. It encodes CASSQVFRDDNEQFF.

The sample holds a few counts of this clone. V is TRBV25-1 and J is TRBJ2-3; D is unresolved. The V end lost 4 bases, the J end lost 0 bases, and 11 bases lay between the germline ends. The CDR3 is made up of 15 amino acids. Looked up from germline, CDR1 is MGHDK and CDR2 is SYGVNS. The CDR3 sequence: CASSVTFSSTDTQYF. CDR3 DNA: TGTGCCAGCAGTGTGACCTTTTCTAGCACAGATACGCAGTATTTT.